What follows is one TCR beta chain and its context. In the original analysis: For nucleated cells, counts were estimated from reference gene primer amplification. The assay was immunoSEQ multiplex PCR, and TCRdb's table has in-frame clones only and misses some. Clone size and the V and J calls come from that table; the DNA yielded D and trimming. The sample consists of about 230,000 clones, roughly 87% of them appearing once. The source of the sample is a study of blood T cell repertoires in COVID-19. Study summary: Samples of COVID-19 (acute and convalescent) were obtained from the United States, Italy and Spain. T cells, B-cell-depleted T cells, or PBMCs supplied cDNA or gDNA.

V was shortened by 3 bases and J by 8 bases, with 11 bases between the two germline ends. The CDR3 spans 13 residues. This TCR derives from a man aged 25 to 45 who had recovered from COVID-19. The V and J genes are TRBV12-3 or TRBV12-4 and TRBJ2-4, with D possibly matching TRBD1 (5 bases). Sequencing was performed on PBMCs or T cells enriched from blood (not recorded which). Here the CDR3 DNA reads TGTGCCAGCAGTTTGTTAGGGGTAGACATTCAGTACTTC. The encoded protein is CASSLLGVDIQYF.